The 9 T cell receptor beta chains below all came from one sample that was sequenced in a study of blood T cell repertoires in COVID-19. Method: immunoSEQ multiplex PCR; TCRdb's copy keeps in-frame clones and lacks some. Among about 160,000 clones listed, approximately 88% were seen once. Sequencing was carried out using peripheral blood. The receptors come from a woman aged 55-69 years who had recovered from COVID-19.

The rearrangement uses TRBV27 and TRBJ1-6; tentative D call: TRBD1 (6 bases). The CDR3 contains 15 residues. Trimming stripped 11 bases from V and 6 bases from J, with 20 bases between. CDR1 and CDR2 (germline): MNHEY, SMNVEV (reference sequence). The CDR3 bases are TGTGCCGCCAGCAGTCTGGGGGCAAGTAATTCACCCCTCCACTTT. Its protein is CAASSLGASNSPLHF.

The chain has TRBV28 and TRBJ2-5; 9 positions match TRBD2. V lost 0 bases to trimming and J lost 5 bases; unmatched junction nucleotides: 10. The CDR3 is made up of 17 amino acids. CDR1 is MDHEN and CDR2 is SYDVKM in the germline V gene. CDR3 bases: TGTGCCAGCAGTTTATGGGGCGGGAGGGGGCTTGTTGAGACCCAGTACTTC. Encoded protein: CASSLWGGRGLVETQYF.

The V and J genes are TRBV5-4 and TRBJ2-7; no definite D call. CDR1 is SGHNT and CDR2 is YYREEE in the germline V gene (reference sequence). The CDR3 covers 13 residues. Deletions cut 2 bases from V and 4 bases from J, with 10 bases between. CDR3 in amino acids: CASSLVGQYEQYF. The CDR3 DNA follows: TGTGCCAGCAGCTTAGTTGGTCAGTACGAGCAGTACTTC.

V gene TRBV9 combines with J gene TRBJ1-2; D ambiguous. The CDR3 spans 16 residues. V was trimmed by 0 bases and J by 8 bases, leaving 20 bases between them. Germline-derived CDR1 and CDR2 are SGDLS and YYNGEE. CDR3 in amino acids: CASSVAGSSRIGGYTF. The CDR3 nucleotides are TGTGCCAGCAGCGTAGCGGGATCCTCTAGGATCGGAGGCTACACCTTC.

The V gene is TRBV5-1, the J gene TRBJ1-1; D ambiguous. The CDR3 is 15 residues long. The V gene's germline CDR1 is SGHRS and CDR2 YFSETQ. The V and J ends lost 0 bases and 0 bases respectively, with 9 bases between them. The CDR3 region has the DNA TGCGCCAGCAGCTTGGCCGGGGTCGTGAACACTGAAGCTTTCTTT. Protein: CASSLAGVVNTEAFF.

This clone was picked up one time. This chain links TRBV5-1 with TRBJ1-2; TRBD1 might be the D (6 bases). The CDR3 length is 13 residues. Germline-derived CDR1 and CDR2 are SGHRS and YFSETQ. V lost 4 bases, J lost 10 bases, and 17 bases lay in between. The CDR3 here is CASSARQDGDYTF. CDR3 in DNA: TGCGCCAGCAGCGCAAGACAGGACGGCGACTACACCTTC. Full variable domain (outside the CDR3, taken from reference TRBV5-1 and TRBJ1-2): KAGVTQTPRYLIKTRGQQVTLSCSPISGHRSVSWYQQTPGQGLQFLFEYFSETQRNKGNFPGRFSGRQFSNSRSEMNVSTLELGDSALYLCASSARQDGDYTFGSGTRLTVV.

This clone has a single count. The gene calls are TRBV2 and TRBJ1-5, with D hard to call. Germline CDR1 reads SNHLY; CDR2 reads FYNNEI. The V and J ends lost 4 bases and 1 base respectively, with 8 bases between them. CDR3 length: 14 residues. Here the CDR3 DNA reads TGTGCCAGCAGTGGCGGGTTAAGCAATCAGCCCCAGCATTTT. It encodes CASSGGLSNQPQHF.

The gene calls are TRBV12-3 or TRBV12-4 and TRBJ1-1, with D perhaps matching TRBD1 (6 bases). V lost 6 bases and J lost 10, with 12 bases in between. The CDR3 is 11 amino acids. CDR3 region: CASSQGSGAFF. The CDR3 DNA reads TGTGCCAGCAGCCAGGGGTCAGGAGCTTTCTTT.

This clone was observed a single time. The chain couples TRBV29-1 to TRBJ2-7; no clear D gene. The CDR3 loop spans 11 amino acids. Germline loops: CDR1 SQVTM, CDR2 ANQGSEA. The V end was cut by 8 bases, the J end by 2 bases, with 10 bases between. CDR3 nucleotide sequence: TGCAGCACCGTGGAGACCTACGAGCAGTACTTC. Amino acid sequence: CSTVETYEQYF.